The 19 T cell receptor beta chains reported below all come from one sample, sequenced in a study of blood T cell repertoires in COVID-19. Sequencing used immunoSEQ multiplex PCR; TCRdb keeps in-frame clones, though not all of them. Here the sample spans hundreds of thousands of clones, around nine tenths being singletons. Material for sequencing was peripheral blood. The receptors were gathered from a woman aged 18-29 years who had recovered from COVID-19.

This chain joins TRBV7-2 and TRBJ2-7; 8 bases are a match to TRBD2. There are 13 residues in the CDR3. Germline trimming cut 2 bases from V and 3 bases from J; bases unmatched to any gene: 0. CDR1 SGHTA and CDR2 FQGNSA come from the germline V gene. The CDR3 spells CASSLRGGYEQYV. CDR3 bases: TGTGCCAGCAGCTTACGGGGGGGCTACGAGCAGTACGTC.

The V call is TRBV9, the J call TRBJ2-3, with 7 bases identical to TRBD1. The V gene's germline CDR1 is SGDLS and CDR2 YYNGEE. Unmatched junction bases numbered 2, after V lost 3 bases and J lost 4 bases. The CDR3 covers 13 residues. CDR3 in amino acids: CASSGQGADTQYF. The CDR3 DNA reads TGTGCCAGCAGCGGGCAGGGGGCAGATACGCAGTATTTT.

This chain connects TRBV30 to TRBJ2-5; no firm D call. This CDR3 has 13 amino acids. Trimming took off 0 bases at V and 1 base at J, with 6 bases between the two ends. The germline gives CDR1 GTSNPN, CDR2 SVGIG (reference sequence). CDR3 DNA sequence: TGTGCCTGGAGTGTACGGGTCCAAGAGACCCAGTACTTC. It codes for CAWSVRVQETQYF. The complete variable domain, with remaining parts taken from reference TRBV30 and TRBJ2-5, reads SQTIHQWPATLVQPVGSPLSLECTVEGTSNPNLYWYRQAAGRGLQLLFYSVGIGQISSEVPQNLSASRPQDRQFILSSKKLLLSDSGFYLCAWSVRVQETQYFGPGTRLLVL.

J is TRBJ2-3 and V is TRBV29-1, with 7 bases matching TRBD1. The length of the CDR3 is 21 residues. Germline values: CDR1 SQVTM, CDR2 ANQGSEA. V gave up 2 bases and J gave up 0 bases; unmatched junction bases: 23. The CDR3 protein is CSVETPGWPGQDISSTDTQYF. CDR3 DNA: TGCAGCGTTGAAACCCCGGGCTGGCCTGGACAGGACATATCTAGCACAGATACGCAGTATTTT.

The CDR3 sequence is CASSPIVAGGAYEQYV. CDR3 nucleotides: TGTGCCAGCAGCCCGATTGTAGCGGGAGGGGCCTACGAGCAGTACGTC. The chain has TRBV6-2 or TRBV6-3 and TRBJ2-7, with 11 bases aligning to TRBD2. Germline CDR1 reads MNHEY; CDR2 reads SVGEGT. V lost 6 bases, J lost 2 bases, and 9 bases stayed unmatched. This CDR3 region has 16 residues.

The chain couples TRBV6-5 to TRBJ1-1; 7 nucleotides agree with TRBD1. V lost 4 bases and J lost 4; bases outside the gene matches: 12. CDR1 and CDR2 (germline): MNHEY, SVGAGI. The CDR3 has 16 amino acids. The CDR3 sequence is CASSLVGGDRATEAFF. CDR3 in DNA: TGTGCCAGCAGTTTAGTAGGGGGCGATCGGGCCACTGAAGCTTTCTTT.

The V call is TRBV19, the J call TRBJ1-1; 8 nucleotides align to TRBD1. Germline V gene data show CDR1 as LNHDA and CDR2 as SQIVND (reference sequence). V gave up 3 bases and J gave up 6 bases; unmatched junction bases: 9. The CDR3 is 15 amino acids. The CDR3 DNA reads as TGTGCCAGTAGTATTTCGCAGGGGGCCTGGTCTGAAGCTTTCTTT. It translates to CASSISQGAWSEAFF.

The V call is TRBV29-1, the J call TRBJ1-2; TRBD1 matches at 10 bases. Germline V gene data show CDR1 as SQVTM and CDR2 as ANQGSEA. Unmatched junction bases numbered 12, after V lost 7 bases and J lost 4 bases. The CDR3 length is 15 residues. The CDR3 is CSAWDDRGQSYGYTF. The DNA for the CDR3 is TGCAGCGCCTGGGATGACAGGGGGCAAAGCTATGGCTACACCTTC.

This chain uses TRBV15 with TRBJ2-2; tentative D call: TRBD2 (5 bases). Trimming pared 7 bases from V and 3 bases from J, leaving 15 bases between. CDR3 length equals 15 residues. In germline, CDR1 is LNHNV, CDR2 YYDKDF (reference sequence). The CDR3 nucleotides read TGTGCCACCACCGCAAACGGGGAGTACACCGGGGAGCTGTTTTTT. As protein: CATTANGEYTGELFF.

This chain uses TRBV14 with TRBJ1-4; no clear D gene. CDR1 is SGHDN, CDR2 FVKESK, per germline. There are 16 residues in the CDR3. V was pared by 1 base and J by 3 bases, with 12 bases between. In nucleotides, the CDR3 is TGTGCCAGCAGCCAAGGCCGGGTCAGCTCTAATGAAAAACTGTTTTTT. Encoded protein: CASSQGRVSSNEKLFF.

The chain recombines TRBV30 with TRBJ1-3, with D perhaps TRBD1 (5 bases). Germline lookup yields CDR1 GTSNPN and CDR2 SVGIG (reference sequence). V was clipped by 3 bases and J by 7 bases, with 10 bases between them. The CDR3 length is 12 residues. CDR3 loop: CAWRVRVNTIYF. CDR3 nucleotide sequence: TGTGCCTGGAGGGTCAGGGTGAACACCATATATTTT.

The CDR3 DNA sequence: TGCGCCAGCAGCTTGGATGGTAGCGGGATCCGCACAGATACGCAGTATTTT. The encoded protein is CASSLDGSGIRTDTQYF. The V gene is TRBV5-1, the J gene TRBJ2-3; 8 bases align to TRBD2. CDR1 SGHRS and CDR2 YFSETQ come from the germline V gene. V gave up 0 bases and J gave up 1 base; unmatched junction bases: 7. The CDR3 is 17 amino acids. Combining the CDR3 with reference TRBV5-1 and TRBJ2-3 gives the whole variable domain KAGVTQTPRYLIKTRGQQVTLSCSPISGHRSVSWYQQTPGQGLQFLFEYFSETQRNKGNFPGRFSGRQFSNSRSEMNVSTLELGDSALYLCASSLDGSGIRTDTQYFGPGTRLTVL.

The chain has TRBV24-1 and TRBJ2-2, with D tentatively TRBD1 (6 bases). The CDR3 consists of 17 residues. Trimming removed 4 bases at V and 1 base at J, with 15 bases between. From germline, CDR1 is KGHDR and CDR2 SFDVKD. DNA of the CDR3: TGTGCCACCAGTGACTCGGACAGTCCGTGGAACACCGGGGAGCTGTTTTTT. Its protein product is CATSDSDSPWNTGELFF.

J is TRBJ2-6 and V is TRBV3-1 (or the pseudogene TRBV3-2); D perhaps matches TRBD2 (6 bases). V lost 0 bases and J 0 bases, leaving 9 bases between the germline ends. The CDR3 spans 17 residues. Germline lookup yields CDR1 LGHDT and CDR2 YNNKEL (reference sequence). The CDR3 DNA is TGTGCCAGCAGCCAAGATTGGGGGGACTCTGGGGCCAACGTCCTGACTTTC. This sequence encodes CASSQDWGDSGANVLTF.

The chain recombines TRBV19 with TRBJ2-5, with D possibly matching TRBD1 (5 bases). The CDR3 has 13 residues. Per germline, CDR1 LNHDA and CDR2 SQIVND (reference sequence). V was cut by 6 bases and J by 5 bases, with 13 bases left in between. The CDR3, as DNA: TGTGCCAGTAGCAGACAGAAAGGGGAGACCCAGTACTTC. It encodes CASSRQKGETQYF.

The chain couples TRBV28 to TRBJ2-1; 9 bases are a match to TRBD2. The CDR3 totals 16 residues. V lost 3 bases, J lost 12 bases, and 15 bases stayed unmatched. Germline lookup yields CDR1 MDHEN and CDR2 SYDVKM. The CDR3 loop is CASSFSGTSRTRGQFF. The CDR3 DNA is TGTGCCAGCAGTTTCAGCGGGACTAGCAGGACTAGGGGGCAGTTCTTC.

The J gene is TRBJ2-7, the V gene TRBV5-6; D is possibly TRBD2 (7 bases). Germline values: CDR1 SGHDT, CDR2 YYEEEE. The CDR3 has 14 amino acids. With 5 bases removed from V and 2 bases from J, the gap between germline ends came to 14 bases. The CDR3 DNA sequence: TGTGCCAGCAGTTCCCTGGGGGGGCCCTACGAGCAGTACGTC. This translates into CASSSLGGPYEQYV.

The chain combines TRBV6-5 with TRBJ2-1; maybe TRBD1 (6 bases). Germline values: CDR1 MNHEY, CDR2 SVGAGI. The CDR3 covers 14 residues. V lost 4 bases to trimming and J lost 4 bases, with 11 bases between them. CDR3 sequence: CASSWAQGYNEQFF. The CDR3 DNA follows: TGTGCCAGCAGTTGGGCCCAGGGGTACAATGAGCAGTTCTTC.

The V gene is TRBV6-2 or TRBV6-3, the J gene TRBJ1-5, with D possibly TRBD1 on 5 matching bases. The V end lost 2 bases, the J end lost 2 bases, and 19 bases lay between the germline ends. The CDR3 runs 18 residues. Germline V lookup: CDR1 MNHEY, CDR2 SVGEGT. The CDR3 loop is CASSYPFAGFDGNQPQHF. For the CDR3, the DNA is TGTGCCAGCAGTTACCCTTTTGCAGGGTTTGATGGCAATCAGCCCCAGCATTTT.